This T cell receptor beta chain appears in the sequencing data of a study of T cell changes during pregnancy in multiple sclerosis. V was pared by 6 bases and J by 5 bases, with 13 bases between. The CDR3 totals 12 residues. Germline V CDR1 and CDR2: SQVTM, ANQGSEA. The repertoire was sequenced with immunoSEQ multiplex PCR; TCRdb's copy has only in-frame clones and lacks some. The sample yields 80,000 to 130,000 clones, 90% to 95% seen once. Sequenced here: peripheral blood, sampled before pregnancy. The chain has TRBV29-1 and TRBJ1-1; D remains unclear. This sequence originates from a female donor with multiple sclerosis, enrolled in a pregnancy study. In DNA, the CDR3 is TGCAGCGTATGGGGAGTTGGGACTGAAGCTTTCTTT. Protein: CSVWGVGTEAFF. Combining the CDR3 with reference TRBV29-1 and TRBJ1-1 gives the whole variable domain SAVISQKPSRDICQRGTSLTIQCQVDSQVTMMFWYRQQPGQSLTLIATANQGSEATYESGFVIDKFPISRPNLTFSTLTVSNMSPEDSSIYLCSVWGVGTEAFFGQGTRLTVV.